This T cell receptor beta chain comes out of a study of human T cells and chemical hapten exposure. About the research overall: On 2 cm by 2 cm of upper inner arm skin, sensitization was performed with 2% DPC.

This clonotype was found a few times. Time point noted: patch test 2, 6 weeks after DPC sensitization. The treatment was: therapeutic diphenylcyclopropenone sensitization with weekly scalp DPC. Original methodology: From around 25,000 to 690,000 TCRs were found per sample, with a median of approximately 96,000. TCRdb re-called the RACE reads through MiXCR, storing one row per CDR3 protein. The V and J calls shown here were made by TCRdb, not taken from the authors' results. Among about 70,000 distinct CDR3 sequences listed, about 8.5% were seen once. The TCR was taken from a woman in her forties or fifties with alopecia areata. Some clones in this sample may be carry-over from other donors' samples. The sample in question was whole blood, obtained in connection with sensitization to the hapten diphenylcyclopropenone (DPC).

The chain's CDR3 is CASSPRGTPSYEQYF. DNA for the CDR3: TGTGCCAGCAGTCCCAGGGGCACCCCCTCGTACGAGCAGTACTTC. The chain employs TRBV12-3 or TRBV12-4 and TRBJ2-7, with D maybe TRBD1 (6 bases). The CDR3 covers 15 residues. With 5 bases removed from V and 4 bases from J, the gap between germline ends came to 18 bases.